These T cell receptor beta chains were read from a single sample in a study of Ad26.COV2.S vaccination and SARS-CoV-2 variants. This table comes from immunoSEQ multiplex PCR, and its TCRdb copy is limited to in-frame clones, with some not included. The table records roughly 420,000 clones, more than 75% of them present only once. Sequences were derived from peripheral blood, sampled in a trial of Ad26.COV2.S vaccine versus placebo. These receptor sequences come from a person aged 18-65 years who received the Ad26.COV2.S COVID-19 vaccine or a placebo. CDR3s include the opening cysteine and the closing phenylalanine or tryptophan.

CDR3aa: CASTLTSGGISQETQYF; v_gene: TRBV19
CDR3aa: CASSVATGRPTDTQYF; v_gene: TRBV9
CDR3aa: CASSEGSGGYYNEQFF; v_gene: TRBV7-2
CDR3aa: CASSQGRYNEKLFF; v_gene: TRBV6-5
CDR3aa: CATSRDGWGSETQYF; v_gene: TRBV15
CDR3aa: CAIKGEGRTKLFF; v_gene: TRBV10-3
CDR3aa: CASSTRRGVGFQETQYF; v_gene: TRBV7-3
CDR3aa: CASSRDSANTGELFF; v_gene: TRBV4-1
CDR3aa: CASSPPTGVNGYTF; v_gene: TRBV18
CDR3aa: CASTGQEDGKEKLFF; v_gene: TRBV2
CDR3aa: CASSYGQWSPYEQYF; v_gene: TRBV6-2/TRBV6-3
CDR3aa: CASSLRRETNEKLFF; v_gene: TRBV19
CDR3aa: CASSPRLGSVGEGTQYF; v_gene: TRBV18
CDR3aa: CASSTMGWGHYEQYF; v_gene: TRBV7-2
CDR3aa: CASSPSGQYNSPLHF; v_gene: TRBV7-3
CDR3aa: CATSRDSGNSPLHF; v_gene: TRBV15
CDR3aa: CASSRGLQETQYF; v_gene: TRBV11-3